These 8 T cell receptor beta chains were sequenced from one sample in a study of blood T cells in healthy people across ages. Combining a sample-barcoded 5' primer with a J-beta primer mix, a second PCR ran for roughly 6 to 12 cycles. TCRdb reanalysed the 5' RACE reads using MiXCR and keeps one entry per CDR3 protein. Here the sample spans about 1.1 million distinct CDR3 sequences, 35% to 40% being singletons. The sequenced material came from blood. The receptors stem from a man younger than 35 in good health.

This chain joins TRBV5-5 and TRBJ1-1; TRBD1 matches 8 bases. Germline CDR1 is SGHKS and CDR2 is YYEKEE (reference sequence). The junction had 9 bases not matched to a gene; V was cut back by 0 bases and J by 8 bases. This CDR3 contains 15 residues. The CDR3 sequence: CASSLVDRGSVEAFF. In nucleotides, the CDR3 is TGTGCCAGCAGCTTGGTTGACAGGGGCTCGGTGGAAGCTTTCTTT.

This chain's CDR3 is CASSSGQGMYEQYF. The DNA for the CDR3 is TGCGCCAGCAGCTCTGGACAGGGGATGTACGAGCAGTACTTC. The chain combines TRBV4-3 with TRBJ2-7, with 9 bases identical to TRBD1. V lost 5 bases to trimming and J lost 4 bases; unmatched junction nucleotides: 6. Looked up from germline, CDR1 is LGHNA and CDR2 is YSLEER. This CDR3 is built from 14 residues.

This clonotype appeared a few times. The chain links TRBV13 to TRBJ2-7; D is unclear. The germline CDR1 and CDR2 sequences are PRHDT and FYEKMQ (reference sequence). CDR3 length equals 14 residues. The ends were cut back, 0 bases at V and 3 bases at J, with 9 bases in the middle. The DNA for the CDR3 is TGTGCCAGCAGCTTAGGGTGGCAGCTCTACGAGCAGTACTTC. This codes for CASSLGWQLYEQYF.

The CDR3 here is CSARGSPWNAGELFF. As DNA, the CDR3 is TGCAGTGCTAGAGGCAGCCCCTGGAATGCCGGGGAGCTGTTTTTT. The chain has TRBV20-1 and TRBJ2-2; no definite D call. The CDR3 totals 15 residues. V gave up 1 base and J gave up 6 bases, with 15 bases separating them. Germline assignment: CDR1 DFQATT and CDR2 SNEGSKA (reference sequence).

This clonotype was seen a few times. The DNA of the CDR3 is TGTGCCAGTAAAGGGACAGCTAACACTGAAGCTTTCTTT. It translates to CASKGTANTEAFF. This chain links TRBV12-3 or TRBV12-4 with TRBJ1-1; 7 nucleotides agree with TRBD1. Germline trimming cut 9 bases from V and 2 bases from J; bases unmatched to any gene: 6. The CDR3 runs 13 residues.

This clonotype was observed a handful of times. The chain is built from TRBV7-2 and TRBJ1-4, with no clear D. CDR3 length equals 14 residues. Germline-derived CDR1 and CDR2 are SGHTA and FQGNSA. V was shortened by 5 bases and J by 2 bases, with 9 bases between the two germline ends. CDR3 bases: TGTGCCAGCAGCCCACAGATTACTAATGAAAAACTGTTTTTT. This encodes CASSPQITNEKLFF.

The V gene is TRBV7-2, the J gene TRBJ2-5, with 7 bases lining up with TRBD1. Germline assignment: CDR1 SGHTA and CDR2 FQGNSA. This CDR3 region has 11 residues. V lost 8 bases and J lost 11; bases outside the gene matches: 8. The CDR3 DNA sequence: TGTGCCAGCTTAGGGGGCTACGGGCAGTACTTC. Translation gives CASLGGYGQYF.

The CDR3 reads CASSLGLAGSETQYF. Written as DNA, the CDR3 is TGTGCCAGCAGCCTGGGACTAGCGGGGTCAGAGACCCAGTACTTC. V gene TRBV12-3 or TRBV12-4 combines with J gene TRBJ2-5; 13 nucleotides agree with TRBD2. Trimming at V came to 6 bases and at J to 4 bases, leaving 5 bases not matched to a gene. This CDR3 comprises 15 residues.